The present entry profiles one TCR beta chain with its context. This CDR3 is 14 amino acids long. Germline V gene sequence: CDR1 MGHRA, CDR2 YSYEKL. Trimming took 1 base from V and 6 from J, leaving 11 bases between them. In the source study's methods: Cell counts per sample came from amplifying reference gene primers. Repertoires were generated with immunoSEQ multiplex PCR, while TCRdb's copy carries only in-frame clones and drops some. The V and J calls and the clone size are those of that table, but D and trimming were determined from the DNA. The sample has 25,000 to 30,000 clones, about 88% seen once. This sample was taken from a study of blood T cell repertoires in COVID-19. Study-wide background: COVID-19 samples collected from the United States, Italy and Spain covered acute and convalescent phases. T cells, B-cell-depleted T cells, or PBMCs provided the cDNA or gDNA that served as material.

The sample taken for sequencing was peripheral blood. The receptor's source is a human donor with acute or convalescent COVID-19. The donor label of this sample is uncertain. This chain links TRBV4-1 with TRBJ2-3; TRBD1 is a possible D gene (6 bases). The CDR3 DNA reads TGCGCCAGCAGCCAAGCGGAGAGGGGGGATACGCAGTATTTT. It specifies CASSQAERGDTQYF.